This T cell receptor beta chain was found in a study of T cell repertoires in cytomegalovirus infection. Study-wide context: CMV infection together with matching HLA type was indicated by public TCR beta signatures.

V shed 1 base and J shed 2 bases, with 23 bases lying between them. Germline values: CDR1 SGHTA, CDR2 FQGNSA. The CDR3 is made up of 19 amino acids. Details on this clonotype: The antigen remains unidentified.

TCRdb reprocessed the reads with MiXCR, giving one entry per CDR3 protein. The sample shows 110,000 or so distinct CDR3 sequences, roughly 31% of them seen only once. The sequence was obtained from a human donor in good health (CMV status not recorded). Some clones in this sample may be carry-over from other donors' samples. This specimen was CD8+ T cells from cultured PBMCs, taken from culture after CMV antigen stimulation. The chain couples TRBV7-2 to TRBJ1-2; D call uncertain. CDR3 in amino acids: CASSLGGNVFRLINYGYTF. The CDR3 DNA is TGTGCCAGCAGCTTAGGTGGAAATGTGTTCCGGTTAATAAACTATGGCTACACCTTC.